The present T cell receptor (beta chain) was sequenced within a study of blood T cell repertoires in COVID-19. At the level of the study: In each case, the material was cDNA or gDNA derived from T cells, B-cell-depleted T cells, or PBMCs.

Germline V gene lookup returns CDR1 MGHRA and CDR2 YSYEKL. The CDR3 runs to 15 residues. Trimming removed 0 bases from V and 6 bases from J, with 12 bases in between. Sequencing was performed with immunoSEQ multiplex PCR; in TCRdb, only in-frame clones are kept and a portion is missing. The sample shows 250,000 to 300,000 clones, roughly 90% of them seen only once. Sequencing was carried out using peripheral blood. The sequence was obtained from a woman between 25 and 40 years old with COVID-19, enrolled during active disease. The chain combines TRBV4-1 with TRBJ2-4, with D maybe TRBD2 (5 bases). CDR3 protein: CASSQEHFAGNIQYF. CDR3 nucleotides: TGCGCCAGCAGCCAAGAGCATTTTGCGGGAAACATTCAGTACTTC.